The 28 T cell receptor beta chains given below trace back to one sample, sequenced in a study of blood T cell repertoires in COVID-19. The repertoire was sequenced with immunoSEQ multiplex PCR; TCRdb's copy has only in-frame clones and lacks some. The sample yields a few hundred thousand clones, 84% seen once. The sequenced sample consisted of peripheral blood. The receptors were sampled from a human donor in a cohort sampled during active COVID-19.

The chain has TRBV6-5 and TRBJ2-7, with D possibly matching TRBD1 (5 bases). V was cut by 5 bases and J by 0 bases, with 11 bases left in between. Germline V CDR1 and CDR2: MNHEY, SVGAGI. This CDR3 has 14 residues. For the CDR3, the DNA is TGTGCCAGCAGTCAGGGATCCTTCTCCTACGAGCAGTACTTC. It is translated as CASSQGSFSYEQYF.

The rearrangement joins TRBV25-1 to TRBJ1-4; no reliable D call. CDR3 length: 15 residues. The germline V gene encodes CDR1 MGHDK and CDR2 SYGVNS. V lost 6 bases and J lost 3, with 14 bases in between. CDR3 bases: TGTGCCAGCAGCGAGATTAGCCTCCCTAATGAAAAACTGTTTTTT. Protein sequence: CASSEISLPNEKLFF.

This sequence joins TRBV29-1 and TRBJ1-2; 8 bases are a match to TRBD1. CDR1 is SQVTM and CDR2 is ANQGSEA in the germline V gene. J was trimmed by 4 bases and V by 3 bases; bases with no gene match: 1. The CDR3 runs 12 residues. The CDR3 protein is CSVETGVYGYTF. The DNA for the CDR3 is TGCAGCGTTGAGACAGGGGTCTATGGCTACACCTTC.

The chain uses TRBV6-5 and TRBJ2-7, with 8 bases matching TRBD1. The CDR3 contains 14 residues. The germline CDR1 and CDR2 sequences are MNHEY and SVGAGI. The ends lost 4 bases at V and 4 bases at J; junction bases unmatched: 6. The CDR3 bases are TGTGCCAGCAGTTCCTGGGACAGGCAATACGAGCAGTACTTC. It translates to CASSSWDRQYEQYF.

The chain carries TRBV7-9 and TRBJ2-7, with TRBD1 identical over 9 bases. V gave up 5 bases and J gave up 4 bases; unmatched junction bases: 9. The CDR3 length is 15 residues. The germline CDR1 and CDR2 sequences are SEHNR and FQNEAQ (reference sequence). CDR3 DNA: TGTGCCAGCAGCCCCTATGACAGGGGGGATTACGAGCAGTACTTC. It translates to CASSPYDRGDYEQYF.

The gene calls are TRBV5-6 and TRBJ1-1; 8 bases line up with TRBD1. V lost 4 bases to trimming and J lost 3 bases; unmatched junction nucleotides: 2. CDR1 is SGHDT and CDR2 is YYEEEE in the germline V gene. CDR3 length: 13 amino acids. CDR3 protein: CASSEDRDTEAFF. The CDR3 DNA reads as TGTGCCAGCAGCGAGGACAGGGACACTGAAGCTTTCTTT.

This rearrangement joins TRBV14 to TRBJ1-2, with TRBD1 as a possible D gene (5 bases). The CDR3 covers 14 residues. V shed 0 bases and J shed 2 bases, with 7 bases lying between them. Germline V gene data show CDR1 as SGHDN and CDR2 as FVKESK. The CDR3 protein is CASSQDPGNYGYTF. CDR3 bases: TGTGCCAGCAGCCAAGACCCAGGGAACTATGGCTACACCTTC.

The J gene is TRBJ1-1, the V gene TRBV18; 7 bases match TRBD1. Germline CDR1 reads KGHSH; CDR2 reads LQKENI. This CDR3 is built from 16 residues. The J segment lost 6 bases and the V segment lost 6 bases, leaving 16 bases of the junction unmatched. CDR3 DNA: TGTGCCAGCTCTCAAAGCCCGAGGGGGCTAGGGTCTGAAGCTTTCTTT. Translated, it gives CASSQSPRGLGSEAFF. Drawing the rest from reference TRBV18 and TRBJ1-1, the complete variable domain is NAGVMQNPRHLVRRRGQEARLRCSPMKGHSHVYWYRQLPEEGLKFMVYLQKENIIDESGMPKERFSAEFPKEGPSILRIQQVVRGDSAAYFCASSQSPRGLGSEAFFGQGTRLTVV.

This chain joins TRBV5-5 and TRBJ1-4, with D unresolved. Trimming removed 0 bases at V and 7 bases at J, with 7 bases between. The length of the CDR3 is 13 residues. CDR1 and CDR2 from the germline V gene are SGHKS and YYEKEE (reference sequence). CDR3 protein: CASSLVAGEKLFF. The CDR3 coding sequence is TGTGCCAGCAGCTTGGTGGCAGGTGAAAAACTGTTTTTT. The whole variable domain, filled in from reference TRBV5-5 and TRBJ1-4, reads DAGVTQSPTHLIKTRGQQVTLRCSPISGHKSVSWYQQVLGQGPQFIFQYYEKEERGRGNFPDRFSARQFPNYSSELNVNALLLGDSALYLCASSLVAGEKLFFGSGTQLSVL.

The sample holds one count of this clone. The J gene is TRBJ2-7, the V gene TRBV14, with 10 bases fitting TRBD2. V dropped 4 bases and J dropped 0; count of bases not matched to a gene: 3. Germline V lookup: CDR1 SGHDN, CDR2 FVKESK. This CDR3 is 15 amino acids long. The CDR3 sequence is CASSLTSGSSYEQYF. The CDR3 DNA reads TGTGCCAGCAGCCTGACTAGCGGGTCCTCCTACGAGCAGTACTTC.

This chain joins TRBV7-9 and TRBJ2-5; TRBD2 matches at 9 bases. Germline V lookup: CDR1 SEHNR, CDR2 FQNEAQ (reference sequence). The CDR3 is 17 residues long. V was clipped by 5 bases and J by 2 bases; unmatched bases: 12. The CDR3 DNA sequence: TGTGCCAGCAGCCCCGCCCGGCGGGCGGGAGGGCAAGAGACCCAGTACTTC. Translated: CASSPARRAGGQETQYF.

This chain connects TRBV13 to TRBJ2-1, with TRBD2 identical over 10 bases. This CDR3 has 15 amino acids. Germline CDR1 reads PRHDT; CDR2 reads FYEKMQ (reference sequence). V lost 5 bases to trimming and J lost 6 bases; unmatched junction nucleotides: 7. CDR3 in amino acids: CASSVSGRVGNEQFF. The CDR3 DNA sequence: TGTGCCAGCAGCGTCAGCGGGAGGGTGGGCAATGAGCAGTTCTTC. Full variable domain (rest looked up from reference TRBV13 and TRBJ2-1): AAGVIQSPRHLIKEKRETATLKCYPIPRHDTVYWYQQGPGQDPQFLISFYEKMQSDKGSIPDRFSAQQFSDYHSELNMSSLELGDSALYFCASSVSGRVGNEQFFGPGTRLTVL.

This chain connects TRBV4-1 to TRBJ2-1; the D is unclear. The germline CDR1 and CDR2 sequences are MGHRA and YSYEKL. Trimming shortened V by 0 bases and J by 3 bases, and 12 bases separated the two germline ends. The CDR3 extends over 16 amino acids. CDR3 in amino acids: CASSQEGTALYNEQFF. CDR3 coding DNA: TGCGCCAGCAGCCAAGAAGGTACAGCCCTCTACAATGAGCAGTTCTTC.

This clone is a singleton in its sample. The chain joins TRBV7-2 to TRBJ2-7; 12 nucleotides agree with TRBD1. J was trimmed by 3 bases and V by 3 bases; bases with no gene match: 6. The CDR3 contains 16 residues. Per the germline V gene, CDR1 is SGHTA and CDR2 is FQGNSA. The CDR3 protein is CASSFSGTGGGYEQYF. The CDR3 bases are TGTGCCAGCAGCTTTTCCGGGACAGGGGGCGGCTACGAGCAGTACTTC.

The genes are TRBV19 and TRBJ2-1, with D possibly TRBD1 on 5 matching bases. This CDR3 is 13 amino acids long. Trimming removed 3 bases from V and 9 bases from J, with 12 bases in between. Germline CDR1 and CDR2: LNHDA and SQIVND (reference sequence). The CDR3 reads CASSIPRAGEQFF. Here the CDR3 DNA reads TGTGCCAGTAGTATCCCCAGGGCTGGTGAGCAGTTCTTC.

The rearrangement joins TRBV7-6 to TRBJ2-1; D is unresolved. V lost 5 bases to trimming and J lost 8 bases, with 7 bases between them. This CDR3 has 11 amino acids. CDR1 is SGHVS, CDR2 FNYEAQ, per germline. DNA of the CDR3: TGTGCCAGCAGCAGCCGGGATGAGCAGTTCTTC. This sequence encodes CASSSRDEQFF.

This clone was seen just once. This sequence joins TRBV5-1 and TRBJ1-4; unclear D gene. This CDR3 is built from 15 residues. V was trimmed by 0 bases and J by 4 bases, leaving 10 bases between them. Germline values: CDR1 SGHRS, CDR2 YFSETQ. CDR3 coding DNA: TGCGCCAGCAGCTTGGCCTGGCAGATTAATGAAAAACTGTTTTTT. This gives the protein CASSLAWQINEKLFF.

The chain recombines TRBV10-3 with TRBJ2-3; TRBD2 matches at 10 bases. CDR3 length: 15 amino acids. Trimming removed 5 bases from V and 2 bases from J; junction bases left unmatched: 4. The germline CDR1 and CDR2 sequences are ENHRY and SYGVKD. The CDR3 is CAISWTSGTTDTQYF. The CDR3 nucleotides read TGTGCCATCAGTTGGACTAGCGGAACCACAGATACGCAGTATTTT.

The chain recombines TRBV6-1 with TRBJ1-5; D perhaps matches TRBD1 (5 bases). This CDR3 region has 17 residues. Deletions cut 0 bases from V and 1 base from J, with 13 bases between. From germline, CDR1 is MNHNS and CDR2 SASEGT. CDR3: CASSEAGLPGSNQPQHF. The CDR3 DNA is TGTGCCAGCAGTGAAGCCGGGCTCCCAGGGAGCAATCAGCCCCAGCATTTT.

The chain recombines TRBV2 with TRBJ2-1, with 13 bases identical to TRBD2. The CDR3 is made up of 18 amino acids. With 2 bases clipped from V and 1 base from J, the junction kept 5 bases outside the gene matches. Germline CDR1 reads SNHLY; CDR2 reads FYNNEI. The CDR3 DNA sequence: TGTGCCAGCAGTGAAAGTGGGACTAGCGGGAAGTCCTACAATGAGCAGTTCTTC. Translating it yields CASSESGTSGKSYNEQFF.

The chain has TRBV5-4 and TRBJ1-1, with unresolved D. Trimming shortened V by 0 bases and J by 3 bases, and 9 bases separated the two germline ends. CDR3 length: 14 residues. Germline-derived CDR1 and CDR2 are SGHNT and YYREEE (reference sequence). The CDR3, as DNA: TGTGCCAGCAGCTTGGGAGGGATGTACACTGAAGCTTTCTTT. Its translation: CASSLGGMYTEAFF.

The rearrangement uses TRBV6-5 and TRBJ1-4; D is unresolved. Trimming took 0 bases from V and 0 from J, leaving 8 bases between them. This CDR3 is built from 16 residues. Per the germline V gene, CDR1 is MNHEY and CDR2 is SVGAGI. CDR3 sequence: CASSYSYLATNEKLFF. CDR3 sequence (DNA): TGTGCCAGCAGTTACTCCTACCTTGCAACTAATGAAAAACTGTTTTTT.

The chain uses TRBV6-1 and TRBJ1-3, with D possibly matching TRBD1 (6 bases). V dropped 2 bases and J dropped 4 bases, with 12 bases sitting between them. CDR3 length: 15 amino acids. The germline V gene has CDR1 MNHNS and CDR2 SASEGT. In DNA, the CDR3 is TGTGCCAGCAGTGAATTTGTGGACAGAGGAAACACCATATATTTT. It is translated as CASSEFVDRGNTIYF.

The V call is TRBV7-6, the J call TRBJ2-1; 8 nucleotides line up with TRBD1. The CDR3 is 14 amino acids. Germline V CDR1 and CDR2: SGHVS, FNYEAQ. V dropped 5 bases and J dropped 4; count of bases not matched to a gene: 4. The CDR3 nucleotides are TGTGCCAGCAGCGCGGGACAGGCATACAATGAGCAGTTCTTC. Its translation is CASSAGQAYNEQFF.

The rearrangement joins TRBV11-2 to TRBJ2-3; 13 bases map to TRBD2. The CDR3 runs 18 residues. From germline, CDR1 is SGHAT and CDR2 FQNNGV. V was pared by 4 bases and J by 1 base, with 8 bases of the junction left unmatched. CDR3 loop: CASSYWGGLAGGTDTQYF. CDR3 sequence (DNA): TGTGCCAGCAGCTATTGGGGCGGACTAGCGGGAGGCACAGATACGCAGTATTTT.

This clone was detected a few times. The chain is built from TRBV3-1 (or the pseudogene TRBV3-2) and TRBJ1-2, with 7 bases identical to TRBD1. The V gene end was trimmed by 0 bases and the J gene end by 8 bases; junction bases not matched to a gene: 6. CDR1 is LGHDT and CDR2 is YNNKEL in the germline V gene (reference sequence). The CDR3 consists of 14 residues. Here the CDR3 reads CASSQEDRAGGYTF. The CDR3 coding sequence is TGTGCCAGCAGCCAAGAAGACAGGGCGGGCGGCTACACCTTC.

J is TRBJ2-3 and V is TRBV2, with 8 positions matching TRBD1. V lost 2 bases, J lost 4 bases, and 2 bases stayed unmatched. Germline V gene lookup returns CDR1 SNHLY and CDR2 FYNNEI. The CDR3 runs 14 residues. The CDR3 loop is CASSESGGADTQYF. The CDR3 DNA reads as TGTGCCAGCAGTGAATCAGGGGGCGCAGATACGCAGTATTTT. Supplemented by reference TRBV2 and TRBJ2-3, the full variable domain reads EPEVTQTPSHQVTQMGQEVILRCVPISNHLYFYWYRQILGQKVEFLVSFYNNEISEKSEIFDDQFSVERPDGSNFTLKIRSTKLEDSAMYFCASSESGGADTQYFGPGTRLTVL.

The chain carries TRBV5-4 and TRBJ2-3, with D possibly TRBD2 on 6 matching bases. This CDR3 is 17 amino acids long. The V and J ends lost 3 bases and 5 bases respectively, with 22 bases between them. Germline V lookup: CDR1 SGHNT, CDR2 YYREEE (reference sequence). Written as DNA, the CDR3 is TGTGCCAGCAGCTCCTCGCCCTTGGGAGGTCTGGGAGATACGCAGTATTTT. It yields the protein CASSSSPLGGLGDTQYF.